One sample yielded the 2 T cell receptor beta chains listed below, sequenced in a study of blood T cells in healthy people across ages. Together with a sample-barcoded 5' primer, a J-beta primer mix was included in a second PCR lasting about 7 to 11 cycles. TCRdb passed the 5' RACE reads through MiXCR, listing each CDR3 protein once. The data hold under 2 million distinct CDR3 sequences, with 30% to 40% observed a single time. Sequenced input: blood. The origin of the receptors is a woman between 25 and 40 years old in good health.

This clonotype was recorded many times. The V and J genes are TRBV29-1 and TRBJ2-5, with 9 nucleotides matching TRBD2. The CDR3 contains 14 residues. With 4 bases clipped from V and 1 base from J, the junction kept 4 bases outside the gene matches. Per germline, CDR1 SQVTM and CDR2 ANQGSEA. The CDR3 sequence: CSVGGGASQETQYF. The CDR3 nucleotides read TGCAGCGTTGGCGGGGGGGCCAGCCAAGAGACCCAGTACTTC.

There are a few counts of this clonotype. The chain employs TRBV7-9 and TRBJ2-5; TRBD1 matches 7 bases. The CDR3 spans 15 residues. The germline V gene has CDR1 SEHNR and CDR2 FQNEAQ (reference sequence). J gave up 2 bases and V 5 bases, and 8 bases lay outside the gene matches. For the CDR3, the DNA is TGTGCCAGCAGCAACCCCGGGACAGCACAAGAGACCCAGTACTTC. Translated: CASSNPGTAQETQYF. Filled out from reference TRBV7-9 and TRBJ2-5, the complete variable domain reads DTGVSQNPRHKITKRGQNVTFRCDPISEHNRLYWYRQTLGQGPEFLTYFQNEAQLEKSRLLSDRFSAERPKGSFSTLEIQRTEQGDSAMYLCASSNPGTAQETQYFGPGTRLLVL.